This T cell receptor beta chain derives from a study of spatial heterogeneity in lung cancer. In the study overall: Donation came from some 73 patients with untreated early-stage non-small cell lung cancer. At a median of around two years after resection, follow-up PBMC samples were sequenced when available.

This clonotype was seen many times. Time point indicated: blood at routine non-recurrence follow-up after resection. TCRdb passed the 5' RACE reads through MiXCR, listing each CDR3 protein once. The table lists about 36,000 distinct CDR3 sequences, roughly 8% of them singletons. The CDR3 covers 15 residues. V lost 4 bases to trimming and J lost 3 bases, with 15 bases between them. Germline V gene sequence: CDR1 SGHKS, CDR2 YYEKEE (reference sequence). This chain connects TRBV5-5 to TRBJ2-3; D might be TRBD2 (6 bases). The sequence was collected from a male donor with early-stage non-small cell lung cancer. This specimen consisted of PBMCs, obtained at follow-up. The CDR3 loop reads CASSPELAGTDTQYF. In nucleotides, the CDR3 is TGTGCCAGCAGCCCTGAACTAGCAGGAACAGATACGCAGTATTTT. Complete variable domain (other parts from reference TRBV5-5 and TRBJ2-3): DAGVTQSPTHLIKTRGQQVTLRCSPISGHKSVSWYQQVLGQGPQFIFQYYEKEERGRGNFPDRFSARQFPNYSSELNVNALLLGDSALYLCASSPELAGTDTQYFGPGTRLTVL.